These 12 T cell receptor beta chains share one sample of origin, sequenced in a study of a mutant IDH1 vaccine in newly diagnosed glioma. Only in-frame clones appear in the TCRdb table, and some are missing; sequencing was by immunoSEQ multiplex PCR. The table has 45,000 or so clones, more than 70% seen once; the top ten hold around 6%. Time point denoted: week 35, safety follow-up. The study gave 300 ug of mutant IDH1 20-mer peptide per vaccine dose, with topical imiquimod. For these receptors, no antigen is known. Material: PBMCs, obtained from a glioma patient whose treatment included an IDH1 peptide vaccine. The receptors were sampled from a woman in her thirties or forties with glioma.

The gene calls are TRBV6-6 and TRBJ1-5; possibly TRBD1 for D (6 bases). V lost 1 base and J lost 11, with 9 bases in between. CDR3 length: 12 amino acids. Per the germline V gene, CDR1 is MNHNY and CDR2 is SVGAGI (reference sequence). CDR3: CASSYFEGAQHF. The CDR3 DNA reads TGTGCCAGCAGTTACTTCGAGGGGGCCCAGCATTTT.

This clone was picked up one time. The genes are TRBV5-1 and TRBJ1-4; D ambiguous. This CDR3 has 16 residues. V dropped 0 bases and J dropped 0 bases, with 9 bases sitting between them. CDR1 is SGHRS and CDR2 is YFSETQ in the germline V gene. In nucleotides, the CDR3 is TGCGCCAGCAGCTTGGCCGGCGGGCCAACTAATGAAAAACTGTTTTTT. Protein product: CASSLAGGPTNEKLFF. The entire variable domain, with the rest obtained from reference TRBV5-1 and TRBJ1-4, is as follows: KAGVTQTPRYLIKTRGQQVTLSCSPISGHRSVSWYQQTPGQGLQFLFEYFSETQRNKGNFPGRFSGRQFSNSRSEMNVSTLELGDSALYLCASSLAGGPTNEKLFFGSGTQLSVL.

The chain has TRBV7-8 and TRBJ1-1; TRBD1 might be the D (5 bases). V lost 5 bases and J 1 base, leaving 8 bases between the germline ends. CDR3 size: 13 residues. Germline V gene sequence: CDR1 SGHVS, CDR2 FQNEAQ. The CDR3 nucleotides read TGTGCCAGCAGCCAAGACAGGAACACTGAAGCTTTCTTT. Protein product: CASSQDRNTEAFF. Full variable domain (missing parts from reference TRBV7-8 and TRBJ1-1): GAGVSQSPRYKVAKRGQDVALRCDPISGHVSLFWYQQALGQGPEFLTYFQNEAQLDKSGLPSDRFFAERPEGSVSTLKIQRTQQEDSAVYLCASSQDRNTEAFFGQGTRLTVV.

J is TRBJ2-1 and V is TRBV13, with D possibly TRBD2 on 6 matching bases. This CDR3 has 14 residues. The germline V and J ends were trimmed by 5 bases and 2 bases, with 10 bases remaining between them. Per the germline V gene, CDR1 is PRHDT and CDR2 is FYEKMQ (reference sequence). This chain's CDR3 is CASSLRTTYNEQFF. The CDR3 DNA sequence: TGTGCCAGCAGCCTGCGGACTACCTACAATGAGCAGTTCTTC.

The V and J genes are TRBV4-2 and TRBJ2-3, with 7 positions matching TRBD2. Germline values: CDR1 LGHNA, CDR2 YNFKEQ. This CDR3 has 16 residues. With 1 base clipped from V and 5 bases from J, the junction kept 9 bases outside the gene matches. CDR3 DNA sequence: TGTGCCAGCAGCCAAGTTGGGGGGGGATCAATAGATACGCAGTATTTT. It codes for CASSQVGGGSIDTQYF.

This clone occurred a few times. The chain links TRBV29-1 to TRBJ1-2, with D unresolved. The CDR3 length is 17 residues. Per germline, CDR1 SQVTM and CDR2 ANQGSEA. V lost 5 bases and J lost 4, with 26 bases in between. CDR3 protein: CSVQGAPWTPSPYGYTF. CDR3 nucleotide sequence: TGCAGCGTTCAAGGAGCCCCCTGGACCCCAAGCCCCTATGGCTACACCTTC.

This clone was seen only a few times. The chain links TRBV19 to TRBJ2-7; 7 nucleotides match TRBD1. CDR3 size: 15 residues. Trimming cost V 4 bases and J 6 bases; bases outside gene matches: 12. Germline V gene lookup returns CDR1 LNHDA and CDR2 SQIVND (reference sequence). The CDR3 region has the DNA TGTGCCAGTAGTACACCGGGACAGATGTTTACCGAGCAGTACTTC. Its translation is CASSTPGQMFTEQYF. Looking up the rest from reference TRBV19 and TRBJ2-7 gives the full variable domain: DGGITQSPKYLFRKEGQNVTLSCEQNLNHDAMYWYRQDPGQGLRLIYYSQIVNDFQKGDIAEGYSVSREKKESFPLTVTSAQKNPTAFYLCASSTPGQMFTEQYFGPGTRLTVT.

This clone has just one count. V gene TRBV7-9 combines with J gene TRBJ1-3; D remains ambiguous. The CDR3 runs 14 residues. From germline, CDR1 is SEHNR and CDR2 FQNEAQ (reference sequence). The V and J ends lost 8 bases and 6 bases respectively, with 17 bases between them. The CDR3 loop reads CASSPFATLNTIYF. The CDR3 bases are TGTGCCAGCTCCCCGTTTGCGACGCTAAACACCATATATTTT.

This sequence joins TRBV5-4 and TRBJ2-2; tentative D call: TRBD1 (5 bases). The CDR3 is 15 residues long. Trimming stripped 5 bases from V and 6 bases from J, with 17 bases between. The germline V gene has CDR1 SGHNT and CDR2 YYREEE (reference sequence). Here the CDR3 reads CASSSDMLWAGELFF. The DNA of the CDR3 is TGTGCCAGCAGTTCGGACATGCTATGGGCCGGGGAGCTGTTTTTT. Supplemented by reference TRBV5-4 and TRBJ2-2, the full variable domain reads ETGVTQSPTHLIKTRGQQVTLRCSSQSGHNTVSWYQQALGQGPQFIFQYYREEENGRGNFPPRFSGLQFPNYSSELNVNALELDDSALYLCASSSDMLWAGELFFGEGSRLTVL.

The rearrangement joins TRBV7-2 to TRBJ2-1; 12 positions agree with TRBD2. J gave up 7 bases and V 1 base, and 11 bases lay outside the gene matches. Germline CDR1 SGHTA, CDR2 FQGNSA. This CDR3 has 18 amino acids. The CDR3 here is CASSLEFKGLAGGNEQFF. The CDR3 DNA follows: TGTGCCAGCAGCTTAGAGTTTAAGGGGCTAGCGGGGGGGAATGAGCAGTTCTTC.

The rearrangement uses TRBV29-1 and TRBJ2-4; the match to TRBD2 covers 7 bases. Germline V gene lookup returns CDR1 SQVTM and CDR2 ANQGSEA. J lost 7 bases, V lost 4 bases, and 7 bases had no gene match. The CDR3 runs to 13 residues. The DNA of the CDR3 is TGCAGCGTTGGGGGGAGGGCCAGCAACATTCAGTACTTC. It encodes CSVGGRASNIQYF.

This clone came up a few times. The sample holds other DNA sequences that translate to the same CDR3. The chain links TRBV7-6 to TRBJ1-1, with a possible D match to TRBD1 (5 bases). Germline CDR1 reads SGHVS; CDR2 reads FNYEAQ. The CDR3 spans 13 residues. The V end was cut by 5 bases, the J end by 2 bases, with 9 bases between. In DNA form, the CDR3 reads TGTGCCAGCAGCCCCGGACACAACACTGAAGCTTTCTTT. This gives the protein CASSPGHNTEAFF.